This T cell receptor (beta chain) came from a study of CD8+CD57+ T cells in acquired aplastic anemia. In the case of this clonotype: The DNA is omitted, as the CDR3 cannot be located on it reliably, and the CDR3 follows TCRdb's listing.

The template used for profiling TCR beta VDJ and CDR3 was genomic DNA. MiXCR, applied by TCRdb to the reads, yields one record per CDR3 protein. The data hold approximately 170,000 distinct CDR3 sequences, with about 64% observed a single time. This clonotype was sampled from a human donor in good health. Sequenced input: sorted CD4+, CD8+, or CD8+CD57+ T cells (not recorded which) from PBMCs.

The CDR3 protein is CASSVTGGSEKLFFGYTF. The chain recombines TRBV2 with TRBJ1-2; TRBD1, the table's D call, was not compared with the DNA. Germline CDR1 SNHLY, CDR2 FYNNEI. The CDR3 region is 18 residues in length, termini included.